Included here is one T cell receptor beta chain sequence, with context. A second roughly 7 to 12 cycle PCR used barcoded and J-beta primers. TCRdb re-called the 5' RACE reads with MiXCR, one entry per CDR3 protein. The data contain 1.5 million to 2 million distinct CDR3 sequences, 28% of them singletons. The sample originates from a study of blood T cells in healthy people across ages. Every sample had a minimum of 6.5 million PBMCs isolated. Deletions cut 1 base from V and 0 bases from J, with 9 bases between. The germline V gene has CDR1 SQVTM and CDR2 ANQGSEA. The length of the CDR3 is 14 residues. The clonotype was recovered from a woman aged 25 to 45 in good health. V is TRBV29-1 and J is TRBJ1-1; D remains unclear. The sample taken for sequencing was blood. CDR3 nucleotide sequence: TGCAGCGTTGAAGGCAAGGGAATGAACACTGAAGCTTTCTTT. It yields the protein CSVEGKGMNTEAFF.